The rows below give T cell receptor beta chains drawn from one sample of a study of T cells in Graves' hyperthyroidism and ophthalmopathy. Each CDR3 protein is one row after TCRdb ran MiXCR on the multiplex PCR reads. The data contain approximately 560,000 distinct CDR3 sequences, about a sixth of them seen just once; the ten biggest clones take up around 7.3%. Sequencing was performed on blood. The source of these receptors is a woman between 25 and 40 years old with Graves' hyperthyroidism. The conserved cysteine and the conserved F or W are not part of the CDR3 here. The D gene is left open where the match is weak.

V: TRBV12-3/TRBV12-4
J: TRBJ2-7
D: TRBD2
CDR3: ASSNSGTSIHEQY

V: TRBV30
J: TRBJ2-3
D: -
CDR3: AWSVNPIVEQY

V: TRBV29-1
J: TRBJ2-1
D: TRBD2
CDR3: SGEGLPNEQF

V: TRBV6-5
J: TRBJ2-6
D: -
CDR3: ASSYQGYDSGANVLT

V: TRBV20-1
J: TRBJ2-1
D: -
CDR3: SARAGGAYNEQF

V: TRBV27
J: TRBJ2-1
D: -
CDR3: ASSLKDNEQF

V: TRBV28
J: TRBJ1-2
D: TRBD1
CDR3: ASSGGDRVWLGGYT

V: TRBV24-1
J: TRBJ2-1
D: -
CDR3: ATSDVRFGNEQF

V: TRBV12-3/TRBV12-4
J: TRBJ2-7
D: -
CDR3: ASSLASGWEQY

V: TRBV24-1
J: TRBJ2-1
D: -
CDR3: ATSVKKGFGSYNEQF

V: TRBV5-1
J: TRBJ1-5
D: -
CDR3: ASSGTWPQH

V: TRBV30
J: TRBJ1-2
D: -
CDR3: AWGGLGSGYT

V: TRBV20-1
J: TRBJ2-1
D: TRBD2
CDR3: SASPLAGASYNEQF

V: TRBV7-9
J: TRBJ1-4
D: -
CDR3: ASSSGDASNEKLF

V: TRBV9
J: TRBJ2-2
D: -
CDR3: ASSGRVRGTGELF

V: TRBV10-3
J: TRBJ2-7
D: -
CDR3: AISDGTPYEQY

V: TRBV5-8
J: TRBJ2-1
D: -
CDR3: ASSFIEPLGVGNEQF

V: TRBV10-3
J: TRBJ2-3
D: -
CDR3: AISAGTRGGDTQY

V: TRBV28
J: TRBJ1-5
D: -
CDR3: ASKTGGNQPQH

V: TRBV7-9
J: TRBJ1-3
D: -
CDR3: ASSTRTPWGNTIY

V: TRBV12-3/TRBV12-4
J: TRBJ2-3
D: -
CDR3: ASSFGRNTDTQY

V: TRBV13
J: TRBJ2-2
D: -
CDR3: ASSPVRGAGTTGELF

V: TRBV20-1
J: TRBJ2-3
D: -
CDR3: SARVYNGDTQY

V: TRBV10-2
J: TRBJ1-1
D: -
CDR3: ASSEGARAGTEAF

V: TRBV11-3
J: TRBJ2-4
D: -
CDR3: ASSFHHVLAKNIQY

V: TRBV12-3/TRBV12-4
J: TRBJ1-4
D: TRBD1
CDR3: ASTGQNNEKLF

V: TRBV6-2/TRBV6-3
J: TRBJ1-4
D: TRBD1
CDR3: ASSYSLGTGDGKLF

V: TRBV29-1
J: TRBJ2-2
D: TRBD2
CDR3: SVAWTSGITGELF

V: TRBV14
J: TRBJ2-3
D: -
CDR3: ASSLFTGTDPDTQY

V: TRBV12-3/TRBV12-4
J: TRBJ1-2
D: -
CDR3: ASSLSLYGYT

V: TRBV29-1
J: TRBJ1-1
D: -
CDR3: SVSLGYGRSFDTEAF

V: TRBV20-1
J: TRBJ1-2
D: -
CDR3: SAPDGPNYGYT

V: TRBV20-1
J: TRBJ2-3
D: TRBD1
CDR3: SATQSGTGATTDTQY

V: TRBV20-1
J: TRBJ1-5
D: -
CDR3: SAVGGGVSNQPQH

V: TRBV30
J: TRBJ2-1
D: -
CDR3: AWTNPAAMF

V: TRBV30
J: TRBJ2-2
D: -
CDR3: AWVLRNTGELF

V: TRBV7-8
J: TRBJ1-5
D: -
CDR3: ASSFRRMANQPQH

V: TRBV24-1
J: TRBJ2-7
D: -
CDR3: ATSDWIRAYGAYEQY

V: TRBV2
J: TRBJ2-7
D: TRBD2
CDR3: ASSESSGSYEQY

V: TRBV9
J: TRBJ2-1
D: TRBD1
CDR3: ASSVAGQGFNEQF

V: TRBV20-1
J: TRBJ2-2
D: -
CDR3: SGQGNTGELF

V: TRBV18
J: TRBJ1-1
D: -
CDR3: ASSSLLEEAF

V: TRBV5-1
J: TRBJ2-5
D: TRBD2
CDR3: ASSFSGGPLETQY

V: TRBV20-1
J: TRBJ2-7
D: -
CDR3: SARDSRQPYEQY

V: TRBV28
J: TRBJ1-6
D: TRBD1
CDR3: ASRSRTGWSSYNSPLH

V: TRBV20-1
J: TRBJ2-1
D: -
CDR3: SAEALSDYPVGNEQF

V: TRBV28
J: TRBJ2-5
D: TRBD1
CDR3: ASNPRDRGETQY

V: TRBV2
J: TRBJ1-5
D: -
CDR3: ASSESIARSH

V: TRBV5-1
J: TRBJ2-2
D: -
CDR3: ASSFTRNTGELF

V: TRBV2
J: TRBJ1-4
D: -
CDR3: ASSEGVRTTNEKLF

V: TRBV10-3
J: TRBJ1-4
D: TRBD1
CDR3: ASSYSMTTGLAKLF

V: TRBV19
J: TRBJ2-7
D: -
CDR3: ASRGGVTAYEQY